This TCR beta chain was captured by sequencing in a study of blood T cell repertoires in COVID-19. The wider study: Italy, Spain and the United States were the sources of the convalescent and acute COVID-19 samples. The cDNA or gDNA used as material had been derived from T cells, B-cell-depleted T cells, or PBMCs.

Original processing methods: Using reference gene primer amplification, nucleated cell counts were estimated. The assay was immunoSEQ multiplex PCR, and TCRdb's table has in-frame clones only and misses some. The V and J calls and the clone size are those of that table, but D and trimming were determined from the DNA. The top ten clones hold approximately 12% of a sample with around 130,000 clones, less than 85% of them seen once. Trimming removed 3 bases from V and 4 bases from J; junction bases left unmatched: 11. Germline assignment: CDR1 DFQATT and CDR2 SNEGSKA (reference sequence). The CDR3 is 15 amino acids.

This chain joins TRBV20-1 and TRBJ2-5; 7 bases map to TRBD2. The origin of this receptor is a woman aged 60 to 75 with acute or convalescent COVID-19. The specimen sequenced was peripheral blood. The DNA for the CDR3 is TGCAGTGCTAGTGCCCAGGGAGGGGTAGGAGAGACCCAGTACTTC. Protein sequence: CSASAQGGVGETQYF.